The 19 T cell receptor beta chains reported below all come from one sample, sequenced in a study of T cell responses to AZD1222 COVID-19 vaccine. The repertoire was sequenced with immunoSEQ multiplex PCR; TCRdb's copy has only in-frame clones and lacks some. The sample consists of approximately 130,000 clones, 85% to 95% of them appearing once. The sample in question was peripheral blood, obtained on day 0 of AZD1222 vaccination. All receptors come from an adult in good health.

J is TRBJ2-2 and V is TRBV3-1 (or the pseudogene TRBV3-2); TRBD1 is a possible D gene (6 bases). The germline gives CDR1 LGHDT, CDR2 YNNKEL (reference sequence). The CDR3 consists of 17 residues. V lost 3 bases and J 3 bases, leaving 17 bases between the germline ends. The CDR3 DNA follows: TGTGCCAGCAGCCAGCCCGGACAGAGCTTAGACACCGGGGAGCTGTTTTTT. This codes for CASSQPGQSLDTGELFF.

The CDR3 region has the DNA TGTGCCAGCAGCTTAGACAAGCCTTATGGCTACACCTTC. It yields the protein CASSLDKPYGYTF. The chain uses TRBV11-3 and TRBJ1-2, with no clear D. Trimming removed 0 bases from V and 5 bases from J, with 7 bases in between. CDR1 is SGHNT and CDR2 is YENEEA in the germline V gene. This CDR3 has 13 amino acids.

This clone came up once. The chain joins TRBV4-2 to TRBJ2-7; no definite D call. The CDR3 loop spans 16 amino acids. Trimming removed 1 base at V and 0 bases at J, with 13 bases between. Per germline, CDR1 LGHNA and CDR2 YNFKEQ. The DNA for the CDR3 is TGTGCCAGCAGCCAAGGGCAGAGGCTTCTCTCCTACGAGCAGTACTTC. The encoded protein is CASSQGQRLLSYEQYF.

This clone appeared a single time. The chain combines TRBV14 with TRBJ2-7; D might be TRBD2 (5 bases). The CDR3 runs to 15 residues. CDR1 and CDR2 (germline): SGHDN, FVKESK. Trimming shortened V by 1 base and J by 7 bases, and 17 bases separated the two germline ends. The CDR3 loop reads CASSQARGLSVEQYF. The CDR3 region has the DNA TGTGCCAGCAGCCAAGCCCGGGGTCTTTCTGTAGAGCAGTACTTC. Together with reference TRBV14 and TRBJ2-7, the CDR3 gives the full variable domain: EAGVTQFPSHSVIEKGQTVTLRCDPISGHDNLYWYRRVMGKEIKFLLHFVKESKQDESGMPNNRFLAERTGGTYSTLKVQPAELEDSGVYFCASSQARGLSVEQYFGPGTRLTVT.

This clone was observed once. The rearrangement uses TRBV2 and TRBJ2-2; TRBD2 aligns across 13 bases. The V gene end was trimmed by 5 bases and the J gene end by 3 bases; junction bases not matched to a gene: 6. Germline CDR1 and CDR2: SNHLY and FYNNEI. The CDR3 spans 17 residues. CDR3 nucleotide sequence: TGTGCCAGCAGTTCCGGACTAGCGGGGGCGTACACCGGGGAGCTGTTTTTT. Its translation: CASSSGLAGAYTGELFF.

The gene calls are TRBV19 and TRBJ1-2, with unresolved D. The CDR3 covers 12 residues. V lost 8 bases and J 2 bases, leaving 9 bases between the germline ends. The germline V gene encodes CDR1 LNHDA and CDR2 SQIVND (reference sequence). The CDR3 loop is CASGPPNYGYTF. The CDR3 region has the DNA TGTGCCAGTGGCCCACCGAACTATGGCTACACCTTC.

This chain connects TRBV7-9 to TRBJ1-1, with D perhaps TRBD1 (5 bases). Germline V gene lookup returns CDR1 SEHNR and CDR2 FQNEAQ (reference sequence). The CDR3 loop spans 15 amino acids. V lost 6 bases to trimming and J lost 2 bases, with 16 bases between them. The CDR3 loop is CASRSRRGINTEAFF. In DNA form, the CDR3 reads TGTGCCAGCAGGTCTCGGCGGGGCATCAACACTGAAGCTTTCTTT.

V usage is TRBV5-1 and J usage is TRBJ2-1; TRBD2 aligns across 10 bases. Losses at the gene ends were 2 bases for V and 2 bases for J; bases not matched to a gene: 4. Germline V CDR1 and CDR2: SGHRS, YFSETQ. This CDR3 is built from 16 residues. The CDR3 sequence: CASSLQLAGAYNEQFF. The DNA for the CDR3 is TGCGCCAGCAGCTTACAGCTAGCGGGGGCCTACAATGAGCAGTTCTTC. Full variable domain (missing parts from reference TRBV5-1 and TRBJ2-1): KAGVTQTPRYLIKTRGQQVTLSCSPISGHRSVSWYQQTPGQGLQFLFEYFSETQRNKGNFPGRFSGRQFSNSRSEMNVSTLELGDSALYLCASSLQLAGAYNEQFFGPGTRLTVL.

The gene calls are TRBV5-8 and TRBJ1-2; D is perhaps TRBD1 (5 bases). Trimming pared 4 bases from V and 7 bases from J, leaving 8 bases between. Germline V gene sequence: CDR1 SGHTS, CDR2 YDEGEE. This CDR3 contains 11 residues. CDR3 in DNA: TGTGCCAGCAGCCCAGGGTCTGGCTACACCTTC. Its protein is CASSPGSGYTF.

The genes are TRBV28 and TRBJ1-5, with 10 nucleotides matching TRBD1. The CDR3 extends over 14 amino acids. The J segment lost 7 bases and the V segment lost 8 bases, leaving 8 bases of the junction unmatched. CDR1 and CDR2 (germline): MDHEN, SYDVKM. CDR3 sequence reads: CASHRTGGGQPQHF. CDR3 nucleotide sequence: TGTGCCAGCCACCGGACAGGGGGTGGACAGCCCCAGCATTTT.

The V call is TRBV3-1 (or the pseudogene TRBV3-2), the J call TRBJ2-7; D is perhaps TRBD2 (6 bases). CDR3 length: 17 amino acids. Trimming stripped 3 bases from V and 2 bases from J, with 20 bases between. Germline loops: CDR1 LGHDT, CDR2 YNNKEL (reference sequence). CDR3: CASSQSPGHGGAYEQYF. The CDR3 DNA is TGTGCCAGCAGCCAGTCCCCCGGACACGGGGGTGCCTACGAGCAGTACTTC.

The CDR3 region is CASSQEPGQAYNYEQYF. The DNA for the CDR3 is TGCGCCAGCAGCCAAGAGCCGGGACAGGCATACAACTACGAGCAGTACTTC. The chain is built from TRBV4-1 and TRBJ2-7; 8 bases match TRBD1. Looked up from germline, CDR1 is MGHRA and CDR2 is YSYEKL. With 0 bases clipped from V and 3 bases from J, the junction kept 10 bases outside the gene matches. The CDR3 totals 17 residues.

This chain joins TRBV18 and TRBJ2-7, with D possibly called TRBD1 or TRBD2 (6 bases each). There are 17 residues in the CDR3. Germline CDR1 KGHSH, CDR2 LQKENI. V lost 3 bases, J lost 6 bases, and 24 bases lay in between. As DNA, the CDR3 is TGTGCCAGCTCACCTACACCCTTTAGGGGGAGGCAGGGCGAGCAGTACTTC. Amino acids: CASSPTPFRGRQGEQYF. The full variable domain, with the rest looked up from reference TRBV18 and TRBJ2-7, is NAGVMQNPRHLVRRRGQEARLRCSPMKGHSHVYWYRQLPEEGLKFMVYLQKENIIDESGMPKERFSAEFPKEGPSILRIQQVVRGDSAAYFCASSPTPFRGRQGEQYFGPGTRLTVT.

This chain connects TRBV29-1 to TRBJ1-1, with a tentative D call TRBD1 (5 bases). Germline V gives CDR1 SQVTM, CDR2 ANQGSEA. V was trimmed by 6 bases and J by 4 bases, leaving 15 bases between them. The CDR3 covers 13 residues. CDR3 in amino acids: CSVTLGHFTEAFF. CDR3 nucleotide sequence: TGCAGCGTGACCCTCGGACATTTCACTGAAGCTTTCTTT.

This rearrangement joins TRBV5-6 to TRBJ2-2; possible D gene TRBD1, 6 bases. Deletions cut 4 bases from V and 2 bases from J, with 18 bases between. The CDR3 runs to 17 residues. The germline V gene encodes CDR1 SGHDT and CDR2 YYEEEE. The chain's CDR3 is CASSGLTTGNNTGELFF. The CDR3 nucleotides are TGTGCCAGCAGCGGCCTTACGACAGGCAATAACACCGGGGAGCTGTTTTTT.

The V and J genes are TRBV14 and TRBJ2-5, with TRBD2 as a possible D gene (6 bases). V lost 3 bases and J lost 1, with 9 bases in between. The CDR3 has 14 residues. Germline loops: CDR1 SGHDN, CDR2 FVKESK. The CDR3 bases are TGTGCCAGCAGCCATCGGAGGGGCCAAGAGACCCAGTACTTC. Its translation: CASSHRRGQETQYF.

CDR3 nucleotides: TGCGCCAGCAGCTTGAGGATGGACAGGGGCTATACAGATACGCAGTATTTT. Protein: CASSLRMDRGYTDTQYF. J is TRBJ2-3 and V is TRBV5-1, with 9 positions matching TRBD1. Germline CDR1 is SGHRS and CDR2 is YFSETQ. V lost 1 base to trimming and J lost 3 bases; unmatched junction nucleotides: 9. This CDR3 is 17 amino acids long.

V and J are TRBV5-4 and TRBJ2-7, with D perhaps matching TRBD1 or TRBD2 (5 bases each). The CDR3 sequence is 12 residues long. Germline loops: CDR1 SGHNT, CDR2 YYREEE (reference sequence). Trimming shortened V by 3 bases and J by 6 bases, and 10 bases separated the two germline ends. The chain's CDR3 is CASSSGPSEQYF. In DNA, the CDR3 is TGTGCCAGCAGCTCGGGACCCTCCGAGCAGTACTTC.

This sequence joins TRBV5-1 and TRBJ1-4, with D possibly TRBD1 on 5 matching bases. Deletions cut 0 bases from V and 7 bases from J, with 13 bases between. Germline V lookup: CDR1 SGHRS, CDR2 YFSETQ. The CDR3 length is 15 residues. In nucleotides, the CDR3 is TGCGCCAGCAGCTTGGAGAGGGGTTACGGTGAAAAACTGTTTTTT. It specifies CASSLERGYGEKLFF.